Sequencing of this T cell receptor beta chain was carried out in a study of T cell changes during pregnancy in multiple sclerosis (dated by TCRdb to between 2017 and 2020). Regarding the study in general: In women with multiple sclerosis, the researchers looked at how the T cell repertoire shifted as pregnancy progressed.

About this clone itself: Its antigen remains unidentified. Base qualities are not recorded, but no much larger clone differs from it by a single base.

Library preparation was by the immunoSEQ multiplex PCR assay. What TCRdb holds here is the immuneACCESS table cut down to in-frame rearrangements. Part of the clones is not present; checked against another copy, under half of the missing clones reflect an unresolved V gene, and the others are unexplained. The sample contains roughly 110,000 clones, around 90% of them found a single time. The ten largest make up over 0.65% of the sample. Taken from cysteine to phenylalanine, the CDR3 has 16 residues. Just the 48-base CDR3 DNA is kept, in frame starting at base 1. As encoded in the germline V gene, CDR1 is MNHNS while CDR2 is SASEGT. Trimming takes 2 bases from V and 0 bases from J, and the germline ends sit 11 bases apart.

The chain was built from TRBV6-1 and TRBJ1-5, with the D gene not confidently named. This clonotype was sampled from a female donor in good health, enrolled as a control in a pregnancy study. Sequences were derived from peripheral blood, sampled in the third trimester of pregnancy. The nucleotides read TGTGCCAGCAGTGAACCGGTAACCTATAGCAATCAGCCCCAGCATTTT. The encoded protein is CASSEPVTYSNQPQHF.